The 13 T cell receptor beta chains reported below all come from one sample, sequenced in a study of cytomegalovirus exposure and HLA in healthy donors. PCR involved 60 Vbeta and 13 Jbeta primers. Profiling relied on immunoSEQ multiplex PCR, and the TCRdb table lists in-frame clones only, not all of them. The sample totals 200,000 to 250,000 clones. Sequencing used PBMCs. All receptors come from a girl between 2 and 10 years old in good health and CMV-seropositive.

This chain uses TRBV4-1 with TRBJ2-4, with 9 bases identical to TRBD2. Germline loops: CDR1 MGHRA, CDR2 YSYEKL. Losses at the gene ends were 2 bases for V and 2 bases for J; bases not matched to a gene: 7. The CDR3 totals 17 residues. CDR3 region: CASSQTLAGLTKNIQYF. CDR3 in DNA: TGCGCCAGCAGCCAAACCCTAGCGGGACTTACCAAAAACATTCAGTACTTC.

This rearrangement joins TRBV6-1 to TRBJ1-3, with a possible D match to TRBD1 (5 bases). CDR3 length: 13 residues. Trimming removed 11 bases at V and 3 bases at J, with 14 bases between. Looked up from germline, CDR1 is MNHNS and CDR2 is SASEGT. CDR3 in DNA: TGTGCCCAGGCAGCAGGGATTGGAAACACCATATATTTT. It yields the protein CAQAAGIGNTIYF.

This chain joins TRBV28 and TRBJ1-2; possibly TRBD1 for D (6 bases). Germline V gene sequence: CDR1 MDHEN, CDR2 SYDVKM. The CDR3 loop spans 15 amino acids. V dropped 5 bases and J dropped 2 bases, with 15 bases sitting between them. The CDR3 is CASSAGGPTNYGYTF. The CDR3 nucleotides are TGTGCCAGCAGTGCGGGGGGGCCAACCAACTATGGCTACACCTTC.

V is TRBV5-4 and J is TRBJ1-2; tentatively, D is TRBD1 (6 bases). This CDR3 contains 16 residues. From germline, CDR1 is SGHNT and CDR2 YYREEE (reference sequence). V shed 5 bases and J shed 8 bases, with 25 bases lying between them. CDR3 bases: TGTGCCAGCAGTCCTGGCAGCGGCAGGGGATACGGAGGCTACACCTTC. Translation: CASSPGSGRGYGGYTF.

As DNA, the CDR3 is TGTGCCAGCAGCTCCGTAGCGGCCGCCTACGAGCAGTACTTC. The encoded protein is CASSSVAAAYEQYF. The chain recombines TRBV7-2 with TRBJ2-7; D perhaps matches TRBD2 (6 bases). The CDR3 is 14 amino acids. Germline CDR1 is SGHTA and CDR2 is FQGNSA. Trimming left V 4 bases short and J 2 bases short, with 12 bases between.

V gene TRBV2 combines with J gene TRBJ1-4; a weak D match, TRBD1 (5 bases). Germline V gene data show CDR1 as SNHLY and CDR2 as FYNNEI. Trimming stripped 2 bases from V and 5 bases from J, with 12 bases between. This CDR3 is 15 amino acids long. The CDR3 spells CASSELGARNEKLFF. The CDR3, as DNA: TGTGCCAGCAGTGAATTAGGGGCTAGGAATGAAAAACTGTTTTTT. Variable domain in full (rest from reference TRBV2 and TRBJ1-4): EPEVTQTPSHQVTQMGQEVILRCVPISNHLYFYWYRQILGQKVEFLVSFYNNEISEKSEIFDDQFSVERPDGSNFTLKIRSTKLEDSAMYFCASSELGARNEKLFFGSGTQLSVL.

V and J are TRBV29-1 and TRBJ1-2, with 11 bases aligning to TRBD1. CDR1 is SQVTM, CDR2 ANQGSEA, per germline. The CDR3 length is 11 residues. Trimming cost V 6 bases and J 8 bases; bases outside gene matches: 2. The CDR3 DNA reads TGCAGCGTGGGACAGGGGGAAGGCTACACCTTC. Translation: CSVGQGEGYTF. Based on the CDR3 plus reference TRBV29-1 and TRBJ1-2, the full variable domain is SAVISQKPSRDICQRGTSLTIQCQVDSQVTMMFWYRQQPGQSLTLIATANQGSEATYESGFVIDKFPISRPNLTFSTLTVSNMSPEDSSIYLCSVGQGEGYTFGSGTRLTVV.

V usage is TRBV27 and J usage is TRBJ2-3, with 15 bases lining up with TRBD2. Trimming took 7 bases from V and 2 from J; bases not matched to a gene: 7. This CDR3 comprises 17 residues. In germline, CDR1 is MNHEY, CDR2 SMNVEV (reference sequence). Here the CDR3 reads CASTRTSGRAYTDTQYF. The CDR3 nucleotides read TGTGCCAGCACTCGGACTAGCGGGAGGGCCTACACAGATACGCAGTATTTT.

This CDR3 is CASSQLWGQGETQYF. For the CDR3, the DNA is TGTGCCAGCAGCCAGTTATGGGGCCAGGGGGAGACCCAGTACTTC. The rearrangement joins TRBV5-5 to TRBJ2-5; D is possibly TRBD1 (6 bases). The CDR3 spans 15 residues. The V gene lost 4 bases and the J gene lost 5 bases, with 18 bases spanning the gap. The germline CDR1 and CDR2 sequences are SGHKS and YYEKEE (reference sequence).

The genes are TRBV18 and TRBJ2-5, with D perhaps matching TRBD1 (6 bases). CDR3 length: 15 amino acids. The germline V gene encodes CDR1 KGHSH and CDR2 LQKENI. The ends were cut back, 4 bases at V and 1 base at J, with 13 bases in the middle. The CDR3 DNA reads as TGTGCCAGCTCACAACTCAACAGGGTCCAAGAGACCCAGTACTTC. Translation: CASSQLNRVQETQYF.

This CDR3 reads CASSFRGAEAFF. Here the CDR3 DNA reads TGTGCCAGCAGCTTCAGGGGCGCTGAAGCTTTCTTT. This chain joins TRBV7-2 and TRBJ1-1; D perhaps matches TRBD1 (6 bases). V was trimmed by 3 bases and J by 6 bases, leaving 8 bases between them. Germline CDR1 SGHTA, CDR2 FQGNSA. The CDR3 has 12 amino acids.

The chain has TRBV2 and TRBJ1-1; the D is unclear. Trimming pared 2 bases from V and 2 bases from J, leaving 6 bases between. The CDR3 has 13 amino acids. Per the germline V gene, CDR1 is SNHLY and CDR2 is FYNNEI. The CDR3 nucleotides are TGTGCCAGCAGTGAACTCGGTAACACTGAAGCTTTCTTT. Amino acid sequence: CASSELGNTEAFF. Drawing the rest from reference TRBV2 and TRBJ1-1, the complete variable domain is EPEVTQTPSHQVTQMGQEVILRCVPISNHLYFYWYRQILGQKVEFLVSFYNNEISEKSEIFDDQFSVERPDGSNFTLKIRSTKLEDSAMYFCASSELGNTEAFFGQGTRLTVV.

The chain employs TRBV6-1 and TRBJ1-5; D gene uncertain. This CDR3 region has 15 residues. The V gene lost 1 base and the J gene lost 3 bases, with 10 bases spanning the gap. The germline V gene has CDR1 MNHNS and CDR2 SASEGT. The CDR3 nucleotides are TGTGCCAGCAGTGAAGTAACCGGTAACAATCAGCCCCAGCATTTT. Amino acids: CASSEVTGNNQPQHF.